This passage covers 24 T cell receptor beta chains from one sample sequenced in a study of regulatory T cells in long-lasting Graves disease. Sequencing libraries for TCR beta were prepared with iRepertoire HTBI primers and Arm-PCR of CDR3 regions. From the multiplex PCR reads, TCRdb called clonotypes with MiXCR, one entry per CDR3 protein. Among more than 350,000 distinct CDR3 sequences, around 20% were seen once, and the ten largest hold approximately 14%. Time point specified: persistent/refractory GD, antithyroid drugs over 5 years with positive TRAb. PBMC RNA was the source of the TCR library. Specimen: peripheral blood mononuclear cells (PBMCs), collected when the disease was refractory, from a patient treated with antithyroid drugs. The receptors derive from a female donor with Graves disease.

This rearrangement joins TRBV20-1 to TRBJ2-3; a possible D gene is TRBD2 (5 bases). The CDR3 spans 14 residues. Trimming removed 6 bases from V and 0 bases from J, with 13 bases in between. The germline V gene encodes CDR1 DFQATT and CDR2 SNEGSKA (reference sequence). The CDR3 here is CSASILGSTDTQYF. The CDR3 DNA sequence: TGCAGTGCGTCCATACTAGGCAGCACAGATACGCAGTATTTT.

The chain has TRBV5-1 and TRBJ2-1; D is possibly TRBD2 (5 bases). Germline values: CDR1 SGHRS, CDR2 YFSETQ. The CDR3 spans 14 residues. The germline V and J ends were trimmed by 2 bases and 4 bases, with 10 bases remaining between them. The CDR3 spells CASSFEGLYNEQFF. CDR3 nucleotides: TGCGCCAGCAGCTTTGAGGGTTTGTACAATGAGCAGTTCTTC. Filled out from reference TRBV5-1 and TRBJ2-1, the complete variable domain reads KAGVTQTPRYLIKTRGQQVTLSCSPISGHRSVSWYQQTPGQGLQFLFEYFSETQRNKGNFPGRFSGRQFSNSRSEMNVSTLELGDSALYLCASSFEGLYNEQFFGPGTRLTVL.

The CDR3 nucleotides are TGTGCCAGCAGTCTGTCCGGGACAGGGACTTTCGCCCTCCACTTT. Residues: CASSLSGTGTFALHF. This chain uses TRBV28 with TRBJ1-6, with TRBD1 matching 9 bases. The CDR3 spans 15 residues. CDR1 and CDR2 (germline): MDHEN, SYDVKM. The V gene end was trimmed by 5 bases and the J gene end by 14 bases; junction bases not matched to a gene: 13.

The chain recombines TRBV5-1 with TRBJ2-4; D possibly corresponds to TRBD1 (7 bases). CDR1 is SGHRS, CDR2 YFSETQ, per germline. This CDR3 region has 14 residues. V was clipped by 4 bases and J by 3 bases, with 11 bases between them. The CDR3 region is CASSPGDSKNIQYF. The CDR3 nucleotides are TGCGCCAGCAGCCCGGGGGACAGCAAAAACATTCAGTACTTC.

This clonotype came up many times. The rearrangement uses TRBV3-1 and TRBJ2-5; 7 nucleotides agree with TRBD2. Trimming took 0 bases from V and 5 from J; bases not matched to a gene: 3. The CDR3 consists of 14 residues. CDR1 and CDR2 from the germline V gene are LGHDT and YNNKEL (reference sequence). CDR3 region: CASSQEREWETQYF. The CDR3 DNA follows: TGTGCCAGCAGCCAAGAGCGGGAGTGGGAGACCCAGTACTTC.

The table lists this clonotype with many counts. The V call is TRBV11-3, the J call TRBJ1-6, with no clear D. This CDR3 has 9 residues. V lost 9 bases, J lost 7 bases, and 1 base lay in between. The V gene's germline CDR1 is SGHNT and CDR2 YENEEA. This CDR3 reads CARNSPLHF. The DNA of the CDR3 is TGTGCCAGAAATTCACCCCTCCACTTT. Filled out from reference TRBV11-3 and TRBJ1-6, the complete variable domain reads EAGVVQSPRYKIIEKKQPVAFWCNPISGHNTLYWYLQNLGQGPELLIRYENEEAVDDSQLPKDRFSAERLKGVDSTLKIQPAELGDSAVYLCARNSPLHFGNGTRLTVT.

This chain uses TRBV10-2 with TRBJ2-7; the D call may be TRBD1 or TRBD2 (5 bases each). Trimming left V 0 bases short and J 6 bases short, with 12 bases between. Germline V gene sequence: CDR1 WSHSY, CDR2 SAAADI. The CDR3 contains 14 residues. The CDR3 protein is CASSESLAQGEQYF. CDR3 in DNA: TGCGCCAGCAGTGAGTCGTTAGCGCAGGGCGAGCAGTACTTC.

The sample holds many counts of this clonotype. The genes are TRBV28 and TRBJ1-2; possibly TRBD1 for D (6 bases). The CDR3 consists of 14 residues. Germline V gene data show CDR1 as MDHEN and CDR2 as SYDVKM. Trimming cost V 5 bases and J 1 base, with 11 bases left between them. The CDR3 is CASSPRTVNYGYTF. The CDR3 bases are TGTGCCAGCAGTCCGAGGACAGTTAACTATGGCTACACCTTC.

The chain combines TRBV7-8 with TRBJ2-3; 12 bases fit TRBD2. The V gene end was trimmed by 2 bases and the J gene end by 4 bases; junction bases not matched to a gene: 4. Germline V gene sequence: CDR1 SGHVS, CDR2 FQNEAQ. The CDR3 is made up of 16 amino acids. The chain's CDR3 is CASSLTSGRFSDTQYF. The CDR3 coding sequence is TGTGCCAGCAGCTTAACTAGCGGGAGGTTTTCAGATACGCAGTATTTT.

This clonotype was detected a few times. The rearrangement uses TRBV29-1 and TRBJ2-7; D may correspond to TRBD1 or TRBD2 (5 bases each). There are 15 residues in the CDR3. V shed 0 bases and J shed 0 bases, with 12 bases lying between them. Germline values: CDR1 SQVTM, CDR2 ANQGSEA. The CDR3 nucleotides are TGCAGCGTTGAAGAGGGGGACGGAGGCTCCTACGAGCAGTACTTC. Its protein product is CSVEEGDGGSYEQYF.

The V call is TRBV14, the J call TRBJ1-1, with 7 bases that match TRBD1. This CDR3 is 16 amino acids long. With V trimmed by 1 base and J by 1 base, 6 bases remained unmatched. Germline loops: CDR1 SGHDN, CDR2 FVKESK. As DNA, the CDR3 is TGTGCCAGCAGCCAAGGGGGCCGGGACAGGAACACTGAAGCTTTCTTT. Translation gives CASSQGGRDRNTEAFF.

This sequence joins TRBV6-1 and TRBJ2-3; perhaps TRBD1 as D (5 bases). This CDR3 spans 15 amino acids. From germline, CDR1 is MNHNS and CDR2 SASEGT. Trimming stripped 3 bases from V and 6 bases from J, with 16 bases between. CDR3 sequence reads: CASSEGPKGSDTQYF. The CDR3 DNA reads as TGTGCCAGCAGTGAGGGTCCTAAGGGGTCGGATACGCAGTATTTT.

Many counts were recorded for this clonotype. The chain joins TRBV12-3 or TRBV12-4 to TRBJ2-5, with D perhaps TRBD1 or TRBD2 (5 bases each). With 5 bases removed from V and 2 bases from J, the gap between germline ends came to 9 bases. The CDR3 is 13 residues long. CDR3 in DNA: TGTGCCAGCAGTGCAGGGAGTCAAGAGACCCAGTACTTC. It specifies CASSAGSQETQYF.

The chain uses TRBV10-1 and TRBJ1-6, with 7 bases lining up with TRBD1. This CDR3 has 13 residues. The germline V gene encodes CDR1 WNHNN and CDR2 SYGVQD (reference sequence). V gave up 3 bases and J gave up 11 bases; unmatched junction bases: 4. The CDR3 bases are TGCGCCAGCAGTGACGACAGGGATGCACCCCTCCACTTT. As protein: CASSDDRDAPLHF.

For this clonotype: Being one base from a much bigger clone, this may be a read error. It is unclear where the CDR3 begins or ends on the DNA, so no DNA is shown, and the CDR3 is as TCRdb lists it. V and J are TRBV6-2 or TRBV6-3 and TRBJ1-2. Germline V gene sequence: CDR1 MNHEY, CDR2 SVGEGT. The length of the CDR3 is 13 amino acids, counting both ends. CDR3 loop: CASSDGWGYGNTF.

This clonotype was observed a few times. The chain recombines TRBV19 with TRBJ1-1; D call uncertain. The CDR3 loop spans 13 amino acids. Trimming stripped 3 bases from V and 2 bases from J, with 7 bases between. The V gene's germline CDR1 is LNHDA and CDR2 SQIVND (reference sequence). CDR3 DNA: TGTGCCAGTAGTATCAGGCATAACACTGAAGCTTTCTTT. The encoded protein is CASSIRHNTEAFF. The full variable domain, in which reference TRBV19 and TRBJ1-1 provide the parts outside the CDR3, is DGGITQSPKYLFRKEGQNVTLSCEQNLNHDAMYWYRQDPGQGLRLIYYSQIVNDFQKGDIAEGYSVSREKKESFPLTVTSAQKNPTAFYLCASSIRHNTEAFFGQGTRLTVV.

This chain joins TRBV30 and TRBJ2-2, with D tentatively TRBD1 or TRBD2 (6 bases each). Germline CDR1 GTSNPN, CDR2 SVGIG (reference sequence). CDR3 size: 16 residues. V shed 2 bases and J shed 7 bases, with 20 bases lying between them. CDR3: CAWSPVRGAYHGELFF. The CDR3 coding sequence is TGTGCCTGGAGTCCCGTGAGGGGGGCATATCACGGGGAGCTGTTTTTT. Using reference TRBV30 and TRBJ2-2 for the parts outside the CDR3, the full variable domain is SQTIHQWPATLVQPVGSPLSLECTVEGTSNPNLYWYRQAAGRGLQLLFYSVGIGQISSEVPQNLSASRPQDRQFILSSKKLLLSDSGFYLCAWSPVRGAYHGELFFGEGSRLTVL.

This clonotype was counted many times. The chain links TRBV14 to TRBJ1-4; D is undetermined. CDR1 is SGHDN, CDR2 FVKESK, per germline. This CDR3 contains 15 residues. V shed 1 base and J shed 0 bases, with 6 bases lying between them. The CDR3, as DNA: TGTGCCAGCAGCCAAGGAGATGCAACTAATGAAAAACTGTTTTTT. Its translation is CASSQGDATNEKLFF.

This clonotype was counted between two and nine times. The chain is built from TRBV6-5 and TRBJ1-3, with D unclear. This CDR3 is built from 14 residues. V dropped 2 bases and J dropped 6 bases, with 11 bases sitting between them. The germline V gene has CDR1 MNHEY and CDR2 SVGAGI. The CDR3 nucleotides read TGTGCCAGCAGTTACGCTGGTGCTGAAAACACCATATATTTT. Amino acids: CASSYAGAENTIYF.

This clonotype has more than one count but fewer than ten. The chain joins TRBV6-9 to TRBJ2-2; D is uncertain. CDR3 length equals 12 residues. V lost 3 bases, J lost 7 bases, and 6 bases lay in between. The germline CDR1 and CDR2 sequences are MNHGY and SVAAGI. The DNA for the CDR3 is TGTGCCAGCAGTTACCTTGGCGGGGAGCTGTTTTTT. Translation gives CASSYLGGELFF.

There are a few counts of this clonotype. J is TRBJ2-2 and V is TRBV27; maybe TRBD2 (5 bases). In germline, CDR1 is MNHEY, CDR2 SMNVEV (reference sequence). V gave up 6 bases and J gave up 8 bases, with 10 bases separating them. CDR3 length equals 12 residues. The chain's CDR3 is CASRYTRGELFF. In nucleotides, the CDR3 is TGTGCCAGCAGATATACTAGAGGGGAGCTGTTTTTT.

This clonotype was picked up a small number of times. J is TRBJ2-5 and V is TRBV16, with D uncertain. V was cut by 0 bases and J by 0 bases, with 8 bases left in between. Germline V gene sequence: CDR1 KGHSY, CDR2 FQNENV. CDR3 length: 15 amino acids. The CDR3 spells CASSQSSSYQETQYF. As DNA, the CDR3 is TGTGCCAGCAGCCAATCTTCCAGCTACCAAGAGACCCAGTACTTC. The variable domain in full, with the rest retrieved from reference TRBV16 and TRBJ2-5, is GEEVAQTPKHLVRGEGQKAKLYCAPIKGHSYVFWYQQVLKNEFKFLISFQNENVFDETGMPKERFSAKCLPNSPCSLEIQATKLEDSAVYFCASSQSSSYQETQYFGPGTRLLVL.

This chain joins TRBV20-1 and TRBJ2-7; tentatively, D is TRBD1 or TRBD2 (5 bases each). This CDR3 comprises 12 residues. Germline V gives CDR1 DFQATT, CDR2 SNEGSKA (reference sequence). Trimming left V 6 bases short and J 6 bases short, with 15 bases between. The CDR3 DNA reads TGCAGTGCCAGGGACCCTGACGCCGAGCAGTACTTC. Protein sequence: CSARDPDAEQYF.

The genes are TRBV7-8 and TRBJ2-5, with TRBD2 matching 11 bases. The J call may be wrong; the DNA end is better matched by TRBJ2-1. Per the germline V gene, CDR1 is SGHVS and CDR2 is FQNEAQ. The length of the CDR3 is 15 residues. The CDR3 coding sequence is TGTGCCAGCAGCGCAGGGACTAGCGGTGGGAATGAGCAGTTCTTC. Protein: CASSAGTSGGNEQFF.